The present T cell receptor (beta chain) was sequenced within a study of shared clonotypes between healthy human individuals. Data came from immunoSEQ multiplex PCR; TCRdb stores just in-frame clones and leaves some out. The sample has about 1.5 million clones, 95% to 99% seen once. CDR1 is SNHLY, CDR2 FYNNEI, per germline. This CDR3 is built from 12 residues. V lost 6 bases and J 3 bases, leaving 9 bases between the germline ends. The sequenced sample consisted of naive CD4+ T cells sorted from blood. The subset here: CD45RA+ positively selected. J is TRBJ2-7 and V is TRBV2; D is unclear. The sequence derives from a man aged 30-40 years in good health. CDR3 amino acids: CASRDTYYEQYF. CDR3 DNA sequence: TGTGCCAGCAGAGACACGTACTACGAGCAGTACTTC.